The source of this T cell receptor beta chain is a study of T-cell reconstitution after alpha-beta-depleted transplantation in children. Unique molecular identifiers were used to barcode this TCRbeta library. TCRdb fed the PCR reads into MiXCR, producing one record per CDR3 protein. The sample records 70,000 to 95,000 distinct CDR3 sequences, roughly 20% being singletons. Many counts were recorded for this clonotype. What it binds is unknown. The CDR3 is made up of 15 amino acids. The germline CDR1 and CDR2 sequences are LGHNA and YNFKEQ. Trimming removed 1 base from V and 5 bases from J, with 14 bases in between. Study-level results: Alpha-beta T cells present about two months after transplant were reported to originate from several hundred expanded graft clones. Fresh T-cell production supplied most of the T-cell counts and diversity seen one year after transplant.

The input for sequencing was PBMCs, mostly from graft donor cells, taken 360 days after TCRalphabeta/CD19-depleted stem cell transplant. The TCR comes from a male patient aged 2-10 years who had a stem cell transplant for acute lymphoblastic leukemia, so the T cells may come from the graft donor. The chain has TRBV4-2 and TRBJ1-1, with D tentatively TRBD1 (5 bases). This chain's CDR3 is CASSQAPGWGTEAFF. CDR3 nucleotide sequence: TGTGCCAGCAGCCAAGCCCCCGGTTGGGGGACTGAAGCTTTCTTT.